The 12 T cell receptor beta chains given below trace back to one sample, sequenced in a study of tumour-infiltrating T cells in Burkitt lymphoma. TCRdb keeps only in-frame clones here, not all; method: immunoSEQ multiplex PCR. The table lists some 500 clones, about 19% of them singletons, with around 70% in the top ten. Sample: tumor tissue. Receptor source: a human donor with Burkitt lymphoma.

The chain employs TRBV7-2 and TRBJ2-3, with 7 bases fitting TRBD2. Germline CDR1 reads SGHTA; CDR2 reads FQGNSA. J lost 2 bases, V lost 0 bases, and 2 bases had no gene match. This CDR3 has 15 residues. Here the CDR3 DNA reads TGTGCCAGCAGCTTAGCGGGAGGGCCCACAGATACGCAGTATTTT. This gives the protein CASSLAGGPTDTQYF.

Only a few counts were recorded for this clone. In DNA, the CDR3 is TGTGCCAGCAGCTTACTAGCGGGGGCGAATGAGCAGTTCTTC. This translates into CASSLLAGANEQFF. The genes are TRBV7-3 and TRBJ2-1, with TRBD2 matching over 10 bases. Trimming removed 2 bases from V and 7 bases from J; junction bases left unmatched: 2. This CDR3 is built from 14 residues. CDR1 and CDR2 from the germline V gene are SGHTA and FQGTGA.

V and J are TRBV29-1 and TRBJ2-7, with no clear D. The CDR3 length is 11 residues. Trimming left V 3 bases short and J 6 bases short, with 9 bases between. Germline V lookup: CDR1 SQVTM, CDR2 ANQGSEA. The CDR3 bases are TGCAGCGTTGAGGCCCCTAGCGAGCAGTACTTC. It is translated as CSVEAPSEQYF.

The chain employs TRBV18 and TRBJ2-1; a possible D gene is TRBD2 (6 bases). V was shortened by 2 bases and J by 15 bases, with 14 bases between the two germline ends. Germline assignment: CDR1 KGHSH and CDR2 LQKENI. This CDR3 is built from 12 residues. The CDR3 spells CASSPSAGARFF. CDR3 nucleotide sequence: TGTGCCAGCTCACCATCAGCGGGCGCGAGGTTCTTC.

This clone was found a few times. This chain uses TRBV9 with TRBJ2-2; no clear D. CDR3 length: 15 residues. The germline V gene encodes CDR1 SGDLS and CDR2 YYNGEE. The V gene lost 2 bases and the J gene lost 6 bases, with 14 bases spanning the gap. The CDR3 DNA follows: TGTGCCAGCAGCGTGGGTCTGGGCGTACCCGGGGAGCTGTTTTTT. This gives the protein CASSVGLGVPGELFF.

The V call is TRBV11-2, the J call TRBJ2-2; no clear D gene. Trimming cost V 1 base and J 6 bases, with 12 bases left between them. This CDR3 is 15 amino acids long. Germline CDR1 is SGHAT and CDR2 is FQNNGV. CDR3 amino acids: CASSLASPGPGELFF. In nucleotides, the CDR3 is TGTGCCAGCAGCTTAGCCTCTCCGGGCCCCGGGGAGCTGTTTTTT. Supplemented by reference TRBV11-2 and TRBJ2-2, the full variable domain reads EAGVAQSPRYKIIEKRQSVAFWCNPISGHATLYWYQQILGQGPKLLIQFQNNGVVDDSQLPKDRFSAERLKGVDSTLKIQPAKLEDSAVYLCASSLASPGPGELFFGEGSRLTVL.

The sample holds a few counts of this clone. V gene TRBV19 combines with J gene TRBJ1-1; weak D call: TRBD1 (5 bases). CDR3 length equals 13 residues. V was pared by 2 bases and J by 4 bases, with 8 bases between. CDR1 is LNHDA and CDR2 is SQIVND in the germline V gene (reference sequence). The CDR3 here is CASSIWGGTEAFF. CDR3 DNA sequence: TGTGCCAGTAGTATATGGGGGGGCACTGAAGCTTTCTTT.

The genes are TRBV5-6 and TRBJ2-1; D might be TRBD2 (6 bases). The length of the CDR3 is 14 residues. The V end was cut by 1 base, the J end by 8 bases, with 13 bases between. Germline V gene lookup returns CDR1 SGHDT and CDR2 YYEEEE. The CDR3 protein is CASSLTLALDEQFF. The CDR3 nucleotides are TGTGCCAGCAGCTTGACTCTAGCGTTGGATGAGCAGTTCTTC.

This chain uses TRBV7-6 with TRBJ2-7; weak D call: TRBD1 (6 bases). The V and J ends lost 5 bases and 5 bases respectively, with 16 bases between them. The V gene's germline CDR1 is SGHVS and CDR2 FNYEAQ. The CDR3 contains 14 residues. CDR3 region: CASSAGQFSHEQYF. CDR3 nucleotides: TGTGCCAGCAGCGCCGGACAGTTTAGTCACGAGCAGTACTTC.

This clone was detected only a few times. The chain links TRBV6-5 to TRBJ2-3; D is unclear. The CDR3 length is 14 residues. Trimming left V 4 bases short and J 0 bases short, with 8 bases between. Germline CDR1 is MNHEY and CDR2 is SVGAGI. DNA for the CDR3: TGTGCCAGCAGTTCTTGGGCAAGCACAGATACGCAGTATTTT. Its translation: CASSSWASTDTQYF.

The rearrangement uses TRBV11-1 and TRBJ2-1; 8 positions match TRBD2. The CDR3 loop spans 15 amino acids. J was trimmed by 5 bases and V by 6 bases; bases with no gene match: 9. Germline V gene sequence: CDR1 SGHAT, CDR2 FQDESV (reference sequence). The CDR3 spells CASRRASGQDNEQFF. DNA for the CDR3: TGTGCCAGCAGACGAGCTAGCGGGCAGGACAATGAGCAGTTCTTC.

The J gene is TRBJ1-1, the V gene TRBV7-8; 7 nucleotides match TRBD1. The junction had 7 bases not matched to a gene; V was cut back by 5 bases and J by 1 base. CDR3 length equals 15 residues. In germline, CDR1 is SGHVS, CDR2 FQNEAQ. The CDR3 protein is CASSPIGTANTEAFF. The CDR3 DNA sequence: TGTGCCAGCAGCCCAATCGGGACAGCGAACACTGAAGCTTTCTTT.